These T cell receptor beta chains were read from a single sample in a study of blood T cell repertoires in COVID-19. This table comes from immunoSEQ multiplex PCR, and its TCRdb copy is limited to in-frame clones, with some not included. The top ten clones hold approximately 10% of a sample with approximately 56,000 clones, roughly 90% of them seen once. Sequenced input: peripheral blood. Receptor source: a man at least 80 years old with active or convalescent COVID-19. The CDR3 runs from the conserved cysteine through the conserved F or W. D genes are given only for firm matches. Clone size is not always given. Where it is, it says once, few, many or a class for expanded clones.

D gene	V gene	CDR3 length	clone size	J gene	CDR3 DNA	CDR3 protein
-	TRBV28	14	-	TRBJ1-2	TGTGCCAGCAGTTTAGTTACAGCCCGGTATGGCTACACCTTC	CASSLVTARYGYTF
TRBD1	TRBV5-1	14	-	TRBJ2-2	TGCGCCAGCAGCCGGACAGGATTAGACGGGGAGCTGTTTTTT	CASSRTGLDGELFF
TRBD1	TRBV6-6	12	-	TRBJ2-5	TGTGCCAGCAGCTACAGGGGAGAGACCCAGTACTTC	CASSYRGETQYF
-	TRBV6-5	12	-	TRBJ1-2	TGTGCCAGCGGGAGCAATAACTATGGCTACACCTTC	CASGSNNYGYTF
-	TRBV7-9	14	-	TRBJ2-7	TGTGCCAGCAGCCAGGAGGGCCAACGCTACGAGCAGTACTTC	CASSQEGQRYEQYF
TRBD2	TRBV4-3	16	-	TRBJ2-3	TGCGCCAGCAGCACCCGGGGGGGAGACGGCGCAGATACGCAGTATTTT	CASSTRGGDGADTQYF
-	TRBV6-5	14	-	TRBJ2-1	TGTGCCAGCAGTTACTCGGAGTCCTACAATGAGCAGTTCTTC	CASSYSESYNEQFF
TRBD1	TRBV19	16	-	TRBJ1-5	TGTGCCAGTAGTCCGACGACAGGGTATAGCAATCAGCCCCAGCATTTT	CASSPTTGYSNQPQHF
TRBD1	TRBV15	18	-	TRBJ1-5	TGTGCCACCAGCGGGAGACAGGGGGCGGCCGGGGTAGATCAGCCCCAGCATTTT	CATSGRQGAAGVDQPQHF
-	TRBV5-6	14	-	TRBJ1-2	TGTGCCAGCAGCCCTTTTGATGGGGGACTTGGCTACACCTTC	CASSPFDGGLGYTF
-	TRBV30	13	-	TRBJ1-6	TGTGCCTGGAGTGTCCAACGGGAGGAACCCCTCCACTTT	CAWSVQREEPLHF
-	TRBV7-8	17	-	TRBJ2-1	TGTGCCAGCAGCTTAGTTTCCTGGGAGGCCCCCGTCAATGAGCAGTTCTTC	CASSLVSWEAPVNEQFF
-	TRBV28	16	-	TRBJ2-5	TGTGCCAGCAGTTCTTCTTCTAGGTCTGCAGGGGAGACCCAGTACTTC	CASSSSSRSAGETQYF
-	TRBV1	16	-	TRBJ2-7	TGCACCAGCAGCCGAAGGGTTATAGCGGGAAGATGCGAGCAGTACTTC	CTSSRRVIAGRCEQYF
TRBD1	TRBV27	15	once	TRBJ1-2	TGTGCCAGCAGTTTATACAGGGGGCGCAACTATGGCTACACCTTC	CASSLYRGRNYGYTF
-	TRBV14	12	-	TRBJ2-5	TGTGCCAGCAGCTCCGTCGCAGGGACCCAGTACTTC	CASSSVAGTQYF
TRBD2	TRBV13	17	-	TRBJ2-3	TGTGCCAGCAGCTACTCGACTAGCGGGACTTTCACAGATACGCAGTATTTT	CASSYSTSGTFTDTQYF
-	TRBV20-1	12	-	TRBJ2-1	TGCAGTGCTAGTAACCTATACAATGAGCAGTTCTTC	CSASNLYNEQFF
-	TRBV18	15	few	TRBJ2-3	TGTGCCAGCTCACCACCGGTCAGTCGCACAGATACGCAGTATTTT	CASSPPVSRTDTQYF
TRBD1	TRBV18	17	-	TRBJ2-1	TGTGCCAGCTCACTGGGGGACAGTGGAATCACCTACAATGAGCAGTTCTTC	CASSLGDSGITYNEQFF
TRBD1	TRBV4-3	16	-	TRBJ1-1	TGCGCCAGCAGCCAAGCCGGACAGGGGGTGAACACTGAAGCTTTCTTT	CASSQAGQGVNTEAFF
TRBD1	TRBV7-2	15	-	TRBJ2-5	TGTGCCAGCAGCTTGACAGGGGGCCACCAAGAGACCCAGTACTTC	CASSLTGGHQETQYF
TRBD1	TRBV27	16	once	TRBJ2-2	TGTGCCAGCAGTTTGGGCCGACAGGGAAGCACCGGGGAGCTGTTTTTT	CASSLGRQGSTGELFF
TRBD1	TRBV5-4	17	-	TRBJ2-2	TGTGCCAGCAGCTTGGCCCAGGGGGCAGGAAGTACCGGGGAGCTGTTTTTT	CASSLAQGAGSTGELFF
-	TRBV28	14	few	TRBJ2-5	TGTGCCAGCAGTGGATCAGGGCAGGAGGAGACCCAGTACTTC	CASSGSGQEETQYF
-	TRBV28	15	-	TRBJ1-4	TGTGCCAGCAGTTTAGGCGGGGTGATCCGTGAAAAACTGTTTTTT	CASSLGGVIREKLFF
TRBD1	TRBV27	17	-	TRBJ1-2	TGTGCCAGCAGTTTACGAGGGACAGGGGCGCGCCGCTATGGCTACACCTTC	CASSLRGTGARRYGYTF
TRBD1	TRBV4-3	15	-	TRBJ1-4	TGCGCCAGCAGCCAAGTCGACAGGGGCAGTGGAAAACTGTTTTTT	CASSQVDRGSGKLFF
TRBD2	TRBV6-6	17	few	TRBJ2-5	TGTGCCAGCAGTCGGACTAGCGGGAATAGGATAGAGGTGACCCAGTACTTC	CASSRTSGNRIEVTQYF
TRBD1	TRBV7-2	16	-	TRBJ2-3	TGTGCCAGCAGCTTATTCCTCGGGACAGGCACAGATACGCAGTATTTT	CASSLFLGTGTDTQYF
TRBD1	TRBV27	13	-	TRBJ2-7	TGTGCCAGCAGGAGGACAGGGGGCTACGAGCAGTACTTC	CASRRTGGYEQYF
-	TRBV30	13	once	TRBJ1-5	TGTGCCTGGAGTGCGGGATCTTTAGGGCCCCAGCATTTT	CAWSAGSLGPQHF
TRBD1	TRBV5-1	15	-	TRBJ2-7	TGCGCCAGCAGCTTGGACACAGGGGCGTCGGGGGAGCAGTACTTC	CASSLDTGASGEQYF
TRBD2	TRBV27	15	-	TRBJ2-3	TGTGCCAGCAGCAAAGGACTAGCGGGAGAAGATACGCAGTATTTT	CASSKGLAGEDTQYF
-	TRBV18	14	few	TRBJ2-7	TGTGCCAGCTCACCGATGGTGGGACACTACGAGCAGTACTTC	CASSPMVGHYEQYF